One T cell receptor beta chain is described in this entry. The source of the sample is a study of blood T cell repertoires in COVID-19. Study-wide background: The study drew acute and convalescent COVID-19 samples from the United States, Italy and Spain. PBMCs, B-cell-depleted T cells, or T cells provided the cDNA or gDNA that made up the material.

Germline assignment: CDR1 SQVTM and CDR2 ANQGSEA. CDR3 length equals 20 residues. V shed 0 bases, J shed 3 bases, and the junction held 15 bases outside the gene matches. In the study's own analysis: From reference gene primer amplification, estimates of nucleated cell counts were derived. Clones were read by immunoSEQ multiplex PCR, and TCRdb kept only the in-frame ones, dropping some. The DNA gave D and trimming, while V, J and clone size come from that table. The sample includes about 150,000 clones, 86% seen only once; the top ten take about 7%. Sequenced material: peripheral blood. The V and J genes are TRBV29-1 and TRBJ2-3; 13 bases fit TRBD2. The sequence was collected from a man over 45 with active or convalescent COVID-19. The CDR3 nucleotides are TGCAGCGTTGAAGATCGCTGGCGACTAGCGGGGGGACAAAAAACAGATACGCAGTATTTT. This encodes CSVEDRWRLAGGQKTDTQYF.